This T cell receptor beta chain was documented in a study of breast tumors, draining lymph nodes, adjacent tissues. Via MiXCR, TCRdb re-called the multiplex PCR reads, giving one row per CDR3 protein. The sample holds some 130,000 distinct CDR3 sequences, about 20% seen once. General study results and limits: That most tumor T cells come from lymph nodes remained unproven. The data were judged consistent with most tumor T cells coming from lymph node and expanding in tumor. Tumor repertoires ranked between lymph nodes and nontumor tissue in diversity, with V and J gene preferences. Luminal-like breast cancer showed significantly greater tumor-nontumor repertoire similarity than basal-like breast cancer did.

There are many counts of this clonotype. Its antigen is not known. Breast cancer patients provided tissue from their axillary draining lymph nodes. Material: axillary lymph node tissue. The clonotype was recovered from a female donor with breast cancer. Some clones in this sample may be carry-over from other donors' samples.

The CDR3 protein is CASSSTGVGTQYF. The DNA for the CDR3 is TGTGCCAGCAGCTCGACAGGGGTCGGGACCCAGTACTTC. This chain uses TRBV5-5 with TRBJ2-5, with 8 nucleotides matching TRBD1. From germline, CDR1 is SGHKS and CDR2 YYEKEE (reference sequence). The CDR3 consists of 13 residues. J gave up 7 bases and V 3 bases, and 5 bases lay outside the gene matches.